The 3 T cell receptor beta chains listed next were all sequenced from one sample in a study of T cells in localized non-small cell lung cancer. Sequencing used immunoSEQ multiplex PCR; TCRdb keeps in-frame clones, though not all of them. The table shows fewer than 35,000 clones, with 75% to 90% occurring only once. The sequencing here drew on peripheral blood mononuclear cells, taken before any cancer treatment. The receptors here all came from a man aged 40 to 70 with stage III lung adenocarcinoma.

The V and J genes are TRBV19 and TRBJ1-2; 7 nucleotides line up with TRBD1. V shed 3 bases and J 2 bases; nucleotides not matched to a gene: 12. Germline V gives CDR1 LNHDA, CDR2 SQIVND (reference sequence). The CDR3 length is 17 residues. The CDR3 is CASSIRRDRVINYGYTF. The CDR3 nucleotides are TGTGCCAGTAGTATCCGCCGGGACAGAGTCATAAACTATGGCTACACCTTC.

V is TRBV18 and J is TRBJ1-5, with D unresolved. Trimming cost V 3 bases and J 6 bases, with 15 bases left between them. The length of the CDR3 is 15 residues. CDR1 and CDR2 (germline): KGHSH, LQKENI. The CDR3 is CASSPSDPRSQPQHF. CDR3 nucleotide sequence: TGTGCCAGCTCACCTTCGGATCCCCGGAGTCAGCCCCAGCATTTT.

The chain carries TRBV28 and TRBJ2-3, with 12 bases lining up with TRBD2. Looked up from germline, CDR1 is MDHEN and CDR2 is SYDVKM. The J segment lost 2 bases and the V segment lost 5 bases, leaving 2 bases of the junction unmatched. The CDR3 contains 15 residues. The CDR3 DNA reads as TGTGCCAGCAGTGGACTAGCGGGGTCCACAGATACGCAGTATTTT. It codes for CASSGLAGSTDTQYF. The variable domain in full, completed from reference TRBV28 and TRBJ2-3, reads DVKVTQSSRYLVKRTGEKVFLECVQDMDHENMFWYRQDPGLGLRLIYFSYDVKMKEKGDIPEGYSVSREKKERFSLILESASTNQTSMYLCASSGLAGSTDTQYFGPGTRLTVL.